The TCR beta chain described here comes from a study of patients and donors after allogeneic stem cell transplantation. This clonotype was seen at least ten times. TCRdb reanalysed the RT-PCR reads using MiXCR and keeps one entry per CDR3 protein. Altogether a few hundred thousand distinct CDR3 sequences are present, less than 15% being singletons, with the ten largest covering 11%. The specimen sequenced was blood, either unsorted or a sorted T cell fraction (not recorded which). The sequence was collected from a human donor who was either an allogeneic HSCT recipient or a stem cell or donor lymphocyte infusion donor (not recorded which). It is not recorded whose cells these are; they may come from a transplant donor.

The CDR3 DNA sequence: TGTGCCTGGAGTGGTTCGGATCACTATGGCTACACCTTC. Translating it yields CAWSGSDHYGYTF. This sequence joins TRBV30 and TRBJ1-2; no definite D call. CDR3 size: 13 residues. The V and J ends lost 1 base and 3 bases respectively, with 9 bases between them. Germline CDR1 reads GTSNPN; CDR2 reads SVGIG (reference sequence).